The 14 T cell receptor beta chains below all came from one sample that was sequenced in a study of blood T cell repertoires in COVID-19. Sequencing was performed with immunoSEQ multiplex PCR; in TCRdb, only in-frame clones are kept and a portion is missing. The repertoire holds roughly 200,000 clones, with around 88% as singletons. The sequenced sample consisted of peripheral blood. The receptors here all came from a man between 18 and 35 years old with active or convalescent COVID-19.

This clone was observed a single time. J is TRBJ2-3 and V is TRBV7-2, with 9 bases lining up with TRBD1. This CDR3 spans 14 amino acids. Germline lookup yields CDR1 SGHTA and CDR2 FQGNSA. V trimming: 4 bases; J trimming: 6 bases; junction bases outside the gene matches: 5. CDR3 in DNA: TGTGCCAGCAGCTCTACAGGGGGCCCCGATACGCAGTATTTT. This codes for CASSSTGGPDTQYF.

This clone has a handful of counts. The chain combines TRBV5-1 with TRBJ2-2; 11 nucleotides agree with TRBD2. V shed 7 bases and J 4 bases; nucleotides not matched to a gene: 6. Per germline, CDR1 SGHRS and CDR2 YFSETQ. There are 15 residues in the CDR3. The CDR3 bases are TGCGCCAGCTTAGCACTAGCGGGAGTCACCGGGGAGCTGTTTTTT. Amino acid sequence: CASLALAGVTGELFF.

V and J are TRBV30 and TRBJ1-4, with D unclear. Germline V gives CDR1 GTSNPN, CDR2 SVGIG (reference sequence). V was pared by 2 bases and J by 7 bases, with 11 bases between. The CDR3 runs 13 residues. CDR3 amino acids: CAWSFNSGEKLFF. CDR3 nucleotides: TGTGCCTGGAGTTTTAATTCGGGTGAAAAACTGTTTTTT.

This chain uses TRBV7-9 with TRBJ1-1, with 8 bases fitting TRBD1. J gave up 7 bases and V 6 bases, and 7 bases lay outside the gene matches. Germline CDR1 is SEHNR and CDR2 is FQNEAQ (reference sequence). This CDR3 region has 13 residues. This CDR3 reads CASRIQGALEAFF. The CDR3 DNA follows: TGTGCCAGCAGAATTCAGGGGGCTCTTGAAGCTTTCTTT.

The chain carries TRBV30 and TRBJ1-2, with 7 bases matching TRBD1. CDR1 and CDR2 from the germline V gene are GTSNPN and SVGIG (reference sequence). This CDR3 is 15 amino acids long. V trimming: 0 bases; J trimming: 0 bases; junction bases outside the gene matches: 4. CDR3 bases: TGTGCCTGGAGTGTGGTTGACAGGGCTAACTATGGCTACACCTTC. Translated, it gives CAWSVVDRANYGYTF.

The chain links TRBV7-2 to TRBJ2-1; 7 bases fit TRBD2. Germline V lookup: CDR1 SGHTA, CDR2 FQGNSA. This CDR3 is 12 amino acids long. After removal of 3 bases from V and 10 bases from J, the junction contained 3 bases not matched to a gene. CDR3 DNA sequence: TGTGCCAGCAGCTTCCCGGGAGGAGAGCAGTTCTTC. Amino acid sequence: CASSFPGGEQFF.

This clone showed up just once. The rearrangement uses TRBV30 and TRBJ2-7, with TRBD1 matching over 7 bases. The CDR3 contains 15 residues. CDR1 is GTSNPN, CDR2 SVGIG, per germline (reference sequence). V lost 5 bases and J lost 2; bases outside the gene matches: 12. CDR3 nucleotides: TGTGCCTGGGCCCCAGGGAGAAGGGGGCCCTACGAGCAGTACTTC. Its protein is CAWAPGRRGPYEQYF. Filled out from reference TRBV30 and TRBJ2-7, the complete variable domain reads SQTIHQWPATLVQPVGSPLSLECTVEGTSNPNLYWYRQAAGRGLQLLFYSVGIGQISSEVPQNLSASRPQDRQFILSSKKLLLSDSGFYLCAWAPGRRGPYEQYFGPGTRLTVT.

The chain employs TRBV2 and TRBJ1-5; 8 positions agree with TRBD1. The J segment lost 6 bases and the V segment lost 8 bases, leaving 3 bases of the junction unmatched. This CDR3 spans 12 amino acids. The V gene's germline CDR1 is SNHLY and CDR2 FYNNEI. CDR3 protein: CASSTGGQPQHF. The CDR3 DNA reads TGTGCCAGCTCAACAGGGGGTCAGCCCCAGCATTTT.

This chain connects TRBV28 to TRBJ2-1, with 11 bases lining up with TRBD2. The ends lost 3 bases at V and 3 bases at J; junction bases unmatched: 10. This CDR3 contains 18 residues. Germline CDR1 is MDHEN and CDR2 is SYDVKM. Written as DNA, the CDR3 is TGTGCCAGCAGTTTTGAGGCTAGCGGGAGGCGGCTCTACAATGAGCAGTTCTTC. Amino acid sequence: CASSFEASGRRLYNEQFF.

The chain uses TRBV7-8 and TRBJ2-1; possible D gene TRBD2, 6 bases. Per germline, CDR1 SGHVS and CDR2 FQNEAQ. V dropped 1 base and J dropped 8 bases, with 9 bases sitting between them. The CDR3 is 13 amino acids. CDR3 coding DNA: TGTGCCAGCAGCTTAGTTGGAGGGGATGAGCAGTTCTTC. Amino acids: CASSLVGGDEQFF.

CDR3 loop: CASRVRPEQLAEAFF. The CDR3 nucleotides read TGTGCCAGCCGAGTCCGGCCGGAGCAATTGGCTGAAGCTTTCTTT. The chain combines TRBV27 with TRBJ1-1; D not resolved. This CDR3 region has 15 residues. Trimming pared 8 bases from V and 6 bases from J, leaving 22 bases between. The germline V gene encodes CDR1 MNHEY and CDR2 SMNVEV (reference sequence).

The chain recombines TRBV7-8 with TRBJ1-4; TRBD1 might be the D (5 bases). Trimming stripped 5 bases from V and 4 bases from J, with 14 bases between. There are 15 residues in the CDR3. Germline V gene data show CDR1 as SGHVS and CDR2 as FQNEAQ. For the CDR3, the DNA is TGTGCCAGCAGCGCCCGCGGGGGACTTAATGAAAAACTGTTTTTT. Amino acids: CASSARGGLNEKLFF.

CDR3 region: CASGQESWPQHF. CDR3 in DNA: TGTGCCAGCGGACAGGAGTCTTGGCCCCAGCATTTT. V gene TRBV19 combines with J gene TRBJ1-5; TRBD1 aligns across 7 bases. V was pared by 9 bases and J by 9 bases, with 8 bases of the junction left unmatched. This CDR3 spans 12 amino acids. Germline V gene sequence: CDR1 LNHDA, CDR2 SQIVND (reference sequence).

The V gene is TRBV4-3, the J gene TRBJ1-4; D gene ambiguous. With 4 bases removed from V and 2 bases from J, the gap between germline ends came to 11 bases. The CDR3 sequence is 15 residues long. Germline CDR1 LGHNA, CDR2 YSLEER. The DNA of the CDR3 is TGCGCCAGCAGCCCGGCGGGTCTTACTAATGAAAAACTGTTTTTT. Its protein product is CASSPAGLTNEKLFF.